This T cell receptor beta chain was profiled in a study of blood T cell repertoires in COVID-19 (dated by TCRdb to the early 2020s). Regarding the research as a whole: Samples from collaborators originated in the United States, Italy and Spain and spanned both the acute and convalescent phases of COVID-19. The prospective study material was composed of cDNA or gDNA derived from T cells, B-cell-depleted T cells, or PBMCs. Deeply sampled blood TCRbeta repertoires from subjects exposed to, actively infected with, or recovered from COVID-19 were included in the dataset. The repertoires were released in a freely available public database meant as a resource for research on the immune response to SARS-CoV-2. The samples were drawn from the first 160 participants of the ongoing ImmuneRACE study and from under 1,500 subjects provided by 6 global collaborators. The sample metadata nearly always contained a de-identified subject ID, COVID-19 status, age in years and sex. HLA class I and class II types, where available, came from metadata supplied by the sample provider rather than from assay-based typing.

Whole blood was collected in K2EDTA tubes by collaborating institutions according to the institutions' own protocols. For TCRbeta analysis, collaborators shipped samples as frozen whole blood, isolated PBMCs, or DNA extracted from either of those sample types. General conclusions and limits of the study: Clinical and demographic metadata were provided uncurated, with the amount varying by source and participant.

As to this clone: Its binding antigen is unknown. Per-base quality was not reported, and no clone a single base away is much larger than it.

TCRbeta CDR3 regions were amplified from genomic DNA using the immunoSEQ Assay, a bias-controlled multiplex PCR. As for the authors' bioinformatics: The number of nucleated cells in each sample was estimated from the amplification of reference gene primers within the assay. To quantify the absolute abundance of each unique TCRbeta CDR3 rearrangement, sequence reads were collapsed and filtered. Productive Simpson clonality was computed per sample as the square root of Simpson's diversity index over productive rearrangements. Held by TCRdb, this immuneACCESS table contains in-frame sequences only and omits some clones. Under half of the omission traces to an unresolved V gene where checked; the cause of the rest is unknown. Clonal size and the V and J genes are those of that table, whereas D and trimming came from the DNA. This sample gives roughly 170,000 clones in total; less than 85% of them show up just once. Of the sample, around 7% is held by the ten largest clones.

V and J are truncated by 1 base and 8 bases respectively, leaving an intervening sequence of 11 bases. In the germline V gene (reference sequence), CDR1 corresponds to LGHDT and CDR2 to YNNKEL. Its CDR3 holds 13 amino acids, cysteine through phenylalanine. The DNA shown is the 39-base CDR3, in frame from base 1. The receptor's source is a human donor in a cohort sampled during active COVID-19. The specimen was peripheral blood. The chain is encoded by TRBV3-1 (or the pseudogene TRBV3-2) joined to TRBJ1-2; no D segment can be confidently identified. The CDR3 region has the sequence CASSQVGEAGYTF. At the DNA level, the sequence is TGTGCCAGCAGCCAAGTCGGGGAGGCGGGCTACACCTTC.